These 22 T cell receptor beta chains were all obtained from the same sample, sequenced in a study of shared clonotypes between healthy human individuals. Method: immunoSEQ multiplex PCR; TCRdb's copy keeps in-frame clones and lacks some. Among some 2.1 million clones, over 85% were seen once, and the ten largest hold roughly 1%. CD45RO negativity and positive selection for CCR7 defined naive CD8 cells, a population that excluded terminally differentiated effector memory CD45RA+ cells. Sequencing input: naive CD8+ T cells sorted from blood. These receptors originate from a man younger than 30 in good health.

This chain joins TRBV18 and TRBJ1-6, with unresolved D. The CDR3 runs 13 residues. V lost 0 bases, J lost 12 bases, and 9 bases lay in between. Germline CDR1 is KGHSH and CDR2 is LQKENI. CDR3 nucleotides: TGTGCCAGCTCACCACCTGGTGGAATACCCCTCCACTTT. It is translated as CASSPPGGIPLHF. Complete variable domain (other parts from reference TRBV18 and TRBJ1-6): NAGVMQNPRHLVRRRGQEARLRCSPMKGHSHVYWYRQLPEEGLKFMVYLQKENIIDESGMPKERFSAEFPKEGPSILRIQQVVRGDSAAYFCASSPPGGIPLHFGNGTRLTVT.

The chain is built from TRBV11-2 and TRBJ2-7; 9 nucleotides match TRBD1. Germline CDR1 is SGHAT and CDR2 is FQNNGV. With V trimmed by 3 bases and J by 3 bases, 6 bases remained unmatched. CDR3 length equals 15 residues. The chain's CDR3 is CASSFGQGTLYEQYF. The DNA of the CDR3 is TGTGCCAGCAGCTTCGGACAGGGGACGCTCTACGAGCAGTACTTC.

The V gene is TRBV27, the J gene TRBJ2-5, with D perhaps matching TRBD1 (6 bases). Deletions cut 4 bases from V and 6 bases from J, with 9 bases between. Germline CDR1 reads MNHEY; CDR2 reads SMNVEV (reference sequence). This CDR3 contains 12 residues. CDR3 protein: CASSYTGQTQYF. CDR3 DNA: TGTGCCAGCAGTTACACAGGGCAGACCCAGTACTTC.

The chain couples TRBV6-5 to TRBJ1-2; no firm D call. With 0 bases removed from V and 3 bases from J, the gap between germline ends came to 8 bases. The CDR3 contains 14 residues. Germline V gene lookup returns CDR1 MNHEY and CDR2 SVGAGI. The CDR3 DNA sequence: TGTGCCAGCAGTTACTCGTTGGACTACTATGGCTACACCTTC. As protein: CASSYSLDYYGYTF.

The rearrangement uses TRBV9 and TRBJ2-1, with 9 bases lining up with TRBD2. CDR1 SGDLS and CDR2 YYNGEE come from the germline V gene. The CDR3 loop spans 16 amino acids. With V trimmed by 3 bases and J by 5 bases, 9 bases remained unmatched. The CDR3 loop is CASSAMAGGPNNEQFF. CDR3 coding DNA: TGTGCCAGCAGCGCGATGGCGGGGGGGCCGAACAATGAGCAGTTCTTC.

The chain is built from TRBV19 and TRBJ2-3, with TRBD2 as a possible D gene (5 bases). Trimming took off 4 bases at V and 3 bases at J, with 11 bases between the two ends. The CDR3 length is 14 residues. CDR1 is LNHDA, CDR2 SQIVND, per germline (reference sequence). CDR3 sequence reads: CASSTGPGTDTQYF. In DNA form, the CDR3 reads TGTGCCAGTAGTACTGGACCGGGGACAGATACGCAGTATTTT.

V usage is TRBV4-1 and J usage is TRBJ2-7, with TRBD2 matching over 12 bases. The CDR3 contains 17 residues. V lost 0 bases and J lost 2; bases outside the gene matches: 5. Germline CDR1 and CDR2: MGHRA and YSYEKL. DNA of the CDR3: TGCGCCAGCAGCCAAGATCCCACTAGCGGGGGGACCTACGAGCAGTACTTC. It is translated as CASSQDPTSGGTYEQYF.

The V and J genes are TRBV19 and TRBJ1-2, with D possibly being TRBD1 (6 bases). V lost 8 bases to trimming and J lost 7 bases, with 23 bases between them. The CDR3 contains 15 residues. Germline V CDR1 and CDR2: LNHDA, SQIVND (reference sequence). The CDR3 region is CASAINVGDKGGYTF. CDR3 bases: TGTGCCAGTGCAATCAACGTGGGGGACAAAGGTGGCTACACCTTC.

This chain uses TRBV7-9 with TRBJ2-1; 8 bases are shared with TRBD2. The V gene end was trimmed by 1 base and the J gene end by 7 bases; junction bases not matched to a gene: 9. The germline gives CDR1 SEHNR, CDR2 FQNEAQ (reference sequence). This CDR3 is built from 16 residues. CDR3 coding DNA: TGTGCCAGCAGCTTAGTGGGACTAGAGGAGACTAATGAGCAGTTCTTC. Protein sequence: CASSLVGLEETNEQFF.

The chain is built from TRBV7-9 and TRBJ2-5; D possibly corresponds to TRBD2 (5 bases). The CDR3 covers 14 residues. CDR1 SEHNR and CDR2 FQNEAQ come from the germline V gene (reference sequence). Trimming took 5 bases from V and 2 from J, leaving 12 bases between them. CDR3 sequence reads: CASSPQRGQETQYF. The CDR3 coding sequence is TGTGCCAGCAGCCCGCAGAGAGGGCAAGAGACCCAGTACTTC. Looking up the rest from reference TRBV7-9 and TRBJ2-5 gives the full variable domain: DTGVSQNPRHKITKRGQNVTFRCDPISEHNRLYWYRQTLGQGPEFLTYFQNEAQLEKSRLLSDRFSAERPKGSFSTLEIQRTEQGDSAMYLCASSPQRGQETQYFGPGTRLLVL.

Comment on this clone: The identical CDR3 is also encoded by other nucleotide sequences in the sample. The gene calls are TRBV19 and TRBJ2-5; D assignment may be TRBD1 or TRBD2 (5 bases each). Germline V CDR1 and CDR2: LNHDA, SQIVND (reference sequence). Trimming removed 5 bases from V and 3 bases from J, with 10 bases in between. The CDR3 has 13 residues. Written as DNA, the CDR3 is TGTGCCAGTAGTTGGGACGGGGAAGAGACCCAGTACTTC. It codes for CASSWDGEETQYF.

About this clone: At the DNA level, this CDR3 is encoded by other sequences in the same sample as well. The genes are TRBV7-9 and TRBJ2-7, with D possibly TRBD1 on 6 matching bases. V was shortened by 0 bases and J by 5 bases, with 11 bases between the two germline ends. This CDR3 is 14 amino acids long. From germline, CDR1 is SEHNR and CDR2 FQNEAQ (reference sequence). This CDR3 is CASSLAQGRDEQYF. CDR3 in DNA: TGTGCCAGCAGCTTAGCGCAGGGGCGGGACGAGCAGTACTTC.

The V and J genes are TRBV27 and TRBJ2-3; no firm D call. The germline V and J ends were trimmed by 5 bases and 4 bases, with 19 bases remaining between them. The CDR3 is made up of 16 amino acids. Per germline, CDR1 MNHEY and CDR2 SMNVEV (reference sequence). CDR3: CASSPSLDFVSDTQYF. The CDR3 DNA sequence: TGTGCCAGCAGTCCCTCGTTAGATTTTGTATCAGATACGCAGTATTTT.

This chain connects TRBV5-1 to TRBJ1-2, with no clear D. Germline assignment: CDR1 SGHRS and CDR2 YFSETQ. The CDR3 length is 14 residues. Trimming took off 0 bases at V and 2 bases at J, with 8 bases between the two ends. The CDR3 DNA sequence: TGCGCCAGCAGCTTGGATCTCGGGAACTATGGCTACACCTTC. Translating it yields CASSLDLGNYGYTF.

V usage is TRBV27 and J usage is TRBJ1-1; no clear D. Trimming stripped 5 bases from V and 4 bases from J, with 11 bases between. The CDR3 contains 13 residues. Germline CDR1 and CDR2: MNHEY and SMNVEV (reference sequence). The CDR3 DNA follows: TGTGCCAGCAGTGCGGGGTCTGGCACTGAAGCTTTCTTT. This gives the protein CASSAGSGTEAFF.

A single count supports this clone. The chain employs TRBV13 and TRBJ2-5, with D maybe TRBD1 (6 bases). The length of the CDR3 is 13 residues. V lost 3 bases to trimming and J lost 4 bases, with 9 bases between them. Looked up from germline, CDR1 is PRHDT and CDR2 is FYEKMQ (reference sequence). CDR3 amino acids: CASSFRDIETQYF. CDR3 in DNA: TGTGCCAGCAGCTTTCGGGACATAGAGACCCAGTACTTC.

The chain employs TRBV4-2 and TRBJ2-7; TRBD2 matches at 10 bases. Germline V gives CDR1 LGHNA, CDR2 YNFKEQ. This CDR3 comprises 16 residues. V dropped 2 bases and J dropped 2; count of bases not matched to a gene: 6. CDR3 amino acids: CASSQLTGTSAYEQYF. CDR3 nucleotides: TGTGCCAGCAGCCAACTTACCGGGACTAGCGCCTACGAGCAGTACTTC.

This sequence joins TRBV27 and TRBJ2-1; 9 nucleotides align to TRBD1. The germline gives CDR1 MNHEY, CDR2 SMNVEV (reference sequence). The CDR3 loop spans 14 amino acids. V was clipped by 5 bases and J by 7 bases; unmatched bases: 6. The chain's CDR3 is CASSPTGGRNEQFF. The CDR3 DNA reads TGTGCCAGCAGTCCTACAGGGGGCAGGAATGAGCAGTTCTTC.

The rearrangement joins TRBV29-1 to TRBJ2-2; 8 bases fit TRBD2. With 2 bases clipped from V and 6 bases from J, the junction kept 5 bases outside the gene matches. The CDR3 consists of 14 residues. Germline values: CDR1 SQVTM, CDR2 ANQGSEA. CDR3 bases: TGCAGCGTTGAATGGGCGGGGGGACCCGGGGAGCTGTTTTTT. Translating gives CSVEWAGGPGELFF.

This clone is a singleton in its sample. V usage is TRBV27 and J usage is TRBJ2-7; 10 nucleotides line up with TRBD1. Germline V gene sequence: CDR1 MNHEY, CDR2 SMNVEV (reference sequence). Germline trimming cut 4 bases from V and 7 bases from J; bases unmatched to any gene: 4. The CDR3 has 13 amino acids. The chain's CDR3 is CASSWGTGEEQYF. CDR3 DNA: TGTGCCAGCAGTTGGGGGACAGGGGAAGAGCAGTACTTC.

The gene calls are TRBV6-5 and TRBJ2-7; the D gene is possibly TRBD2 (5 bases). The CDR3 is made up of 12 amino acids. Trimming shortened V by 2 bases and J by 6 bases, and 8 bases separated the two germline ends. Per germline, CDR1 MNHEY and CDR2 SVGAGI. The CDR3, as DNA: TGTGCCAGCAGTTACAGAGGGCTCGAGCAGTACTTC. Translating gives CASSYRGLEQYF.

V usage is TRBV9 and J usage is TRBJ2-1; possible D gene TRBD1, 6 bases. Deletions cut 0 bases from V and 6 bases from J, with 13 bases between. In germline, CDR1 is SGDLS, CDR2 YYNGEE. The CDR3 length is 15 residues. CDR3 sequence reads: CASSVEWGHRNEQFF. CDR3 sequence (DNA): TGTGCCAGCAGCGTAGAGTGGGGGCATCGCAATGAGCAGTTCTTC.